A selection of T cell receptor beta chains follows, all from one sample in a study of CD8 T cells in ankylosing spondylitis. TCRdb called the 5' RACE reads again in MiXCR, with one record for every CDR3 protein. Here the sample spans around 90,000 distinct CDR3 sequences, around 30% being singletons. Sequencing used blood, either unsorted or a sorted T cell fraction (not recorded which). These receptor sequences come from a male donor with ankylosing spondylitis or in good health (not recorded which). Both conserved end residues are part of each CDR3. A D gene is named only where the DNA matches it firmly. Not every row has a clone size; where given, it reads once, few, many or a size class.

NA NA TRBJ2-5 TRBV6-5 TGTGCCAGCAGTTACACTGGGGAGACCCAGTACTTC CASSYTGETQYF
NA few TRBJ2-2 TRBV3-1 TGTGCCAGCAGCTATGACAGTCGGGCCGGGGAGCTGTTTTTT CASSYDSRAGELFF
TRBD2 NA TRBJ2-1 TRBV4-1 TGCGCCAGCAGCCCCCTCAGACTAGCGGGAGAGGGTGAGCAGTTCTTC CASSPLRLAGEGEQFF
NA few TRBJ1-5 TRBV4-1 TGCGCCAGCAGCCAAGATAACAGGGAATATCAGCCCCAGCATTTT CASSQDNREYQPQHF
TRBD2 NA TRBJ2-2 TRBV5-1 TGCGCCAGCAGCGCGACTAGCGGGAAGGTTTCCGGGGAGCTGTTTTTT CASSATSGKVSGELFF
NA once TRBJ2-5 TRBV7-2 TGTGCCAGCAGCTTAGGTTTTGGAGAGACCCAGTACTTC CASSLGFGETQYF
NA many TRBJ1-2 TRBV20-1 TGCAGTGCTAGGTTGGGTATCGATGGCTACACCTTC CSARLGIDGYTF
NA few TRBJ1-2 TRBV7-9 TGTGCCAGCAGCACTGACGTCGACAGCCTATATGGCTACACCTTC CASSTDVDSLYGYTF
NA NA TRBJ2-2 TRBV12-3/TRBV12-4 TGTGCCAGCACCTTCGGTTGGGGGAAAAAAAACACCGGGGAGCTGTTTTTT CASTFGWGKKNTGELFF
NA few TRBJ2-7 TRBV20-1 TGCAGTGCTAGGGCGAACTCCTACGAGCAGTACTTC CSARANSYEQYF
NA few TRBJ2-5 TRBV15 TGTGCCACCAGCAGAGTTGCGCAGGAGACCCAGTACTTC CATSRVAQETQYF
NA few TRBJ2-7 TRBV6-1 TGTGCCAGCAGTGAACCCGGGTACGAGCAGTACTTC CASSEPGYEQYF
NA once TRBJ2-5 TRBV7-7 TGTGCCAGCAGCAGGACGGCTGCGGAGACCCAGTACTTC CASSRTAAETQYF